A single sample gave rise to the 22 T cell receptor beta chains below, sequenced in a study of blood T cell repertoires in COVID-19. Sequencing used immunoSEQ multiplex PCR; TCRdb keeps in-frame clones, though not all of them. The data show some 91,000 clones, around 80% seen once. The sequenced material came from peripheral blood. These receptors all stem from an older man with acute or convalescent COVID-19.

The CDR3 DNA is TGTGCCAGCAGCTTGACAGGGGGTACAGATACGCAGTATTTT. Translation: CASSLTGGTDTQYF. The chain has TRBV7-2 and TRBJ2-3; 9 positions agree with TRBD1. CDR1 and CDR2 (germline): SGHTA, FQGNSA. This CDR3 spans 14 amino acids. The V segment lost 3 bases and the J segment 3 bases; nucleotides outside the gene matches: 1.

The chain has TRBV6-5 and TRBJ1-5; a possible D gene is TRBD1 (5 bases). Trimming cost V 2 bases and J 2 bases, with 7 bases left between them. The length of the CDR3 is 14 residues. Germline lookup yields CDR1 MNHEY and CDR2 SVGAGI. This CDR3 reads CASSYRRGNQPQHF. CDR3 coding DNA: TGTGCCAGCAGTTACCGCAGGGGCAATCAGCCCCAGCATTTT.

The chain joins TRBV18 to TRBJ1-5; D not resolved. The CDR3 extends over 14 amino acids. The V gene lost 4 bases and the J gene lost 5 bases, with 12 bases spanning the gap. The germline CDR1 and CDR2 sequences are KGHSH and LQKENI. The CDR3 sequence is CASSLLGFDQPQHF. CDR3 DNA: TGTGCCAGCTCACTACTAGGGTTCGATCAGCCCCAGCATTTT.

V is TRBV6-6 and J is TRBJ1-2; tentative D call: TRBD1 (6 bases). The CDR3 is 12 residues long. Germline V gene data show CDR1 as MNHNY and CDR2 as SVGAGI (reference sequence). V shed 6 bases and J shed 6 bases, with 11 bases lying between them. The CDR3 loop is CASSLQGNGYTF. DNA for the CDR3: TGTGCCAGCAGCCTCCAGGGGAATGGCTACACCTTC.

The DNA for the CDR3 is TGTGCCAGCAGTCCTCTCGTCAACACCGGGGAGCTGTTTTTT. This encodes CASSPLVNTGELFF. V is TRBV6-4 and J is TRBJ2-2; D gene ambiguous. The CDR3 has 14 residues. The V and J ends lost 5 bases and 2 bases respectively, with 9 bases between them. Looked up from germline, CDR1 is MRHNA and CDR2 is SNTAGT.

The chain couples TRBV9 to TRBJ2-7; D gene uncertain. CDR3 length: 14 residues. Germline assignment: CDR1 SGDLS and CDR2 YYNGEE. V was trimmed by 0 bases and J by 3 bases, leaving 10 bases between them. For the CDR3, the DNA is TGTGCCAGCAGCGTAGGCGGCAGAAACTACGAGCAGTACTTC. Translated: CASSVGGRNYEQYF.

The chain is built from TRBV19 and TRBJ1-5, with TRBD1 as a possible D gene (6 bases). The CDR3 extends over 12 amino acids. Trimming took off 6 bases at V and 9 bases at J, with 12 bases between the two ends. CDR1 and CDR2 (germline): LNHDA, SQIVND (reference sequence). CDR3 sequence reads: CASSTGMGPQHF. Written as DNA, the CDR3 is TGTGCCAGTAGCACAGGGATGGGGCCCCAGCATTTT.

The rearrangement links TRBV3-1 (or the pseudogene TRBV3-2) to TRBJ2-1, with TRBD1 matching 10 bases. Germline CDR1 reads LGHDT; CDR2 reads YNNKEL (reference sequence). The J segment lost 6 bases and the V segment lost 3 bases, leaving 5 bases of the junction unmatched. The CDR3 spans 15 residues. Here the CDR3 reads CASSQGQGTPNEQFF. The CDR3 DNA sequence: TGTGCCAGCAGCCAGGGACAGGGGACCCCCAATGAGCAGTTCTTC.

This sequence joins TRBV5-5 and TRBJ1-5, with D perhaps matching TRBD1 (5 bases). The ends were cut back, 0 bases at V and 6 bases at J, with 10 bases in the middle. The CDR3 extends over 14 amino acids. Germline lookup yields CDR1 SGHKS and CDR2 YYEKEE (reference sequence). CDR3 sequence: CASSLVGGGQPQHF. CDR3 sequence (DNA): TGTGCCAGCAGCTTGGTCGGGGGAGGTCAGCCCCAGCATTTT.

This chain uses TRBV5-4 with TRBJ2-7; the D gene is possibly TRBD2 (6 bases). The CDR3 sequence is 14 residues long. With 4 bases removed from V and 5 bases from J, the gap between germline ends came to 16 bases. CDR1 is SGHNT and CDR2 is YYREEE in the germline V gene (reference sequence). CDR3 sequence reads: CASSHRDSGDEQYF. DNA of the CDR3: TGTGCCAGCAGCCACCGGGACTCCGGAGACGAGCAGTACTTC.

This chain connects TRBV12-3 or TRBV12-4 to TRBJ1-5; possible D gene TRBD1, 5 bases. The CDR3 has 13 amino acids. With 6 bases removed from V and 7 bases from J, the gap between germline ends came to 13 bases. Here the CDR3 reads CASSEGAGQPQHF. Written as DNA, the CDR3 is TGTGCCAGCAGCGAAGGGGCAGGCCAGCCCCAGCATTTT.

The genes are TRBV5-4 and TRBJ2-5, with D possibly being TRBD1 (5 bases). V shed 1 base and J shed 3 bases, with 13 bases lying between them. The CDR3 contains 15 residues. Germline CDR1 is SGHNT and CDR2 is YYREEE (reference sequence). Here the CDR3 DNA reads TGTGCCAGCAGCTTGCGGACGGCGACAGAAGAGACCCAGTACTTC. This gives the protein CASSLRTATEETQYF. Full variable domain (missing parts from reference TRBV5-4 and TRBJ2-5): ETGVTQSPTHLIKTRGQQVTLRCSSQSGHNTVSWYQQALGQGPQFIFQYYREEENGRGNFPPRFSGLQFPNYSSELNVNALELDDSALYLCASSLRTATEETQYFGPGTRLLVL.

The chain joins TRBV15 to TRBJ2-1; 11 bases match TRBD2. With 1 base clipped from V and 5 bases from J, the junction kept 1 base outside the gene matches. The germline V gene has CDR1 LNHNV and CDR2 YYDKDF (reference sequence). CDR3 size: 15 residues. The CDR3 DNA reads TGTGCCACCAGCAGAGCGGGACTAGCGGACAATGAGCAGTTCTTC. Protein sequence: CATSRAGLADNEQFF.

In this sample, this clone turned up a few times. The V and J genes are TRBV12-5 and TRBJ2-1; D gene ambiguous. The germline CDR1 and CDR2 sequences are LGHNT and FRNRAP. Between the trimmed V and J ends, which lost 2 bases and 10 bases, there was a span of 6 bases. This CDR3 has 11 amino acids. CDR3 nucleotides: TGTGCTAGTGGTTTGTCCTCCGAGCAGTTCTTC. Translation gives CASGLSSEQFF.

The CDR3 DNA follows: TGTGCCAGCAGGCGGACAGCTAACTATGGCTACACCTTC. It specifies CASRRTANYGYTF. This chain connects TRBV28 to TRBJ1-2; D might be TRBD1 (6 bases). V lost 6 bases and J lost 0, with 8 bases in between. The CDR3 extends over 13 amino acids. CDR1 and CDR2 from the germline V gene are MDHEN and SYDVKM.

This chain joins TRBV5-1 and TRBJ2-3, with D possibly matching TRBD1 (6 bases). Trimming removed 0 bases from V and 4 bases from J, with 12 bases in between. CDR1 and CDR2 from the germline V gene are SGHRS and YFSETQ. This CDR3 has 15 residues. As DNA, the CDR3 is TGCGCCAGCAGCTTGGCTTTAGGGGGTCCAGATACGCAGTATTTT. Residues: CASSLALGGPDTQYF.

The sample holds a few counts of this clone. CDR3 sequence reads: CASSFQGPRSYNSPLHF. Here the CDR3 DNA reads TGTGCCAGCAGCTTCCAGGGCCCCCGCTCCTATAATTCACCCCTCCACTTT. This chain connects TRBV7-9 to TRBJ1-6; TRBD1 might be the D (5 bases). The CDR3 runs 17 residues. Germline values: CDR1 SEHNR, CDR2 FQNEAQ (reference sequence). Trimming removed 3 bases from V and 0 bases from J, with 12 bases in between.

The chain is built from TRBV27 and TRBJ1-2, with D possibly matching TRBD1 (5 bases). This CDR3 spans 13 amino acids. Germline-derived CDR1 and CDR2 are MNHEY and SMNVEV (reference sequence). V gave up 3 bases and J gave up 5 bases, with 10 bases separating them. In DNA form, the CDR3 reads TGTGCCAGCAGTTTCGCCGGGACTTATGGCTACACCTTC. Its protein is CASSFAGTYGYTF.

The chain's CDR3 is CASSLLGQTKGDTQYF. CDR3 nucleotides: TGTGCCAGCTCACTACTGGGACAGACTAAAGGAGATACGCAGTATTTT. This rearrangement joins TRBV18 to TRBJ2-3; 7 bases are a match to TRBD1. This CDR3 contains 16 residues. Germline V gene data show CDR1 as KGHSH and CDR2 as LQKENI. V lost 4 bases, J lost 5 bases, and 12 bases stayed unmatched.

This clone was counted once. The chain uses TRBV7-3 and TRBJ2-3; the match to TRBD1 covers 8 bases. This CDR3 contains 14 residues. J lost 5 bases, V lost 4 bases, and 5 bases had no gene match. The germline V gene has CDR1 SGHTA and CDR2 FQGTGA. In nucleotides, the CDR3 is TGTGCCAGCAGCTCGGACAGGGAAGGAGATACGCAGTATTTT. Encoded protein: CASSSDREGDTQYF.

This clone was recorded a few times. The genes are TRBV2 and TRBJ1-4; D may be TRBD1 (5 bases). This CDR3 spans 14 amino acids. With 5 bases removed from V and 2 bases from J, the gap between germline ends came to 9 bases. Germline V lookup: CDR1 SNHLY, CDR2 FYNNEI. CDR3 bases: TGTGCCAGCAGTAGGTCAGGGACTAATGAAAAACTGTTTTTT. Its protein product is CASSRSGTNEKLFF.

This clone was seen once. V gene TRBV7-2 combines with J gene TRBJ2-6, with 8 bases lining up with TRBD2. The trim removed 3 bases at V and 1 base at J, leaving 5 bases unmatched. This CDR3 is built from 17 residues. CDR1 is SGHTA, CDR2 FQGNSA, per germline. DNA for the CDR3: TGTGCCAGCAGCTTTGGGGGCGGGAGGTCTGGGGCCAACGTCCTGACTTTC. As protein: CASSFGGGRSGANVLTF.